This T cell receptor beta chain was retrieved from a study of blood T cells in healthy people across ages. Study details: Researchers report that template switching captured about one barcoded beta molecule per two T cells. Whole-study findings and limits: CMV status of donors was not determined, possibly confounding expanded clonotype changes.

About this clonotype: The antigen is not known.

Sample-barcoded 5' priming and a J-beta primer mix drove a second PCR of roughly 6 to 12 cycles. Using its own MiXCR run on the 5' RACE reads, TCRdb lists one record per CDR3 protein. The sample yields about 1.7 million distinct CDR3 sequences, 25% to 30% seen once. Every donor contributed about 10 milliliters of peripheral blood by blood draw. Deletions cut 7 bases from V and 9 bases from J, with 13 bases between. The length of the CDR3 is 12 residues. The genes are TRBV12-3 or TRBV12-4 and TRBJ2-1; D unclear. This clonotype was obtained from a woman in her 30s in good health. The sample taken for sequencing was blood. The CDR3 DNA reads TGTGCCAGCACCCCCCTAATCGGTGAGCAGTTCTTC. Protein sequence: CASTPLIGEQFF.